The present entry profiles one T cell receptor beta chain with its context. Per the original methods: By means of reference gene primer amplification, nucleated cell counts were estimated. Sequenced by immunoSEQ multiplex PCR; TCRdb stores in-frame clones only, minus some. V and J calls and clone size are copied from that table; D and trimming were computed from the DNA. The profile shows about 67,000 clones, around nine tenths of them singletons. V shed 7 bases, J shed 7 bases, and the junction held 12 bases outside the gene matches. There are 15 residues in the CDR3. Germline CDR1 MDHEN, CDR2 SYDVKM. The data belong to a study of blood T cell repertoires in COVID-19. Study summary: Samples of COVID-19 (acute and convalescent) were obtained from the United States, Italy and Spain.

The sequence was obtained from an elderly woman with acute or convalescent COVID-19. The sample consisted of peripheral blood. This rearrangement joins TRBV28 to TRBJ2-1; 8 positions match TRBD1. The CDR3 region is CASKLQGGSLNEQFF. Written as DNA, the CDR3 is TGTGCCAGCAAACTACAGGGGGGTTCGTTAAATGAGCAGTTCTTC.